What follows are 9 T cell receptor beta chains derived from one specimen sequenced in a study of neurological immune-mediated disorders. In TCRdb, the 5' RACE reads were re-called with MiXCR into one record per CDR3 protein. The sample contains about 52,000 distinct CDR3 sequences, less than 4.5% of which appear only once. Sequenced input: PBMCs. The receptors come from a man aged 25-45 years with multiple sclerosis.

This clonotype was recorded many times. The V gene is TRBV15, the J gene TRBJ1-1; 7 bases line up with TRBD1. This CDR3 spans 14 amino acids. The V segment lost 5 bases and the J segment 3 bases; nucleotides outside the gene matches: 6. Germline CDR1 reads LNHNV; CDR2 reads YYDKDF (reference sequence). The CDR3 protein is CATSERDSHTEAFF. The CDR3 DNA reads TGTGCCACCAGCGAACGGGACAGCCACACTGAAGCTTTCTTT.

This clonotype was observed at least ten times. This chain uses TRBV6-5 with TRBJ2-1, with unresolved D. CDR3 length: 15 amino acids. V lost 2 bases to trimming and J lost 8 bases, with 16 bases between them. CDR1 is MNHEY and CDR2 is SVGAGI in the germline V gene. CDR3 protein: CASSYARSNPYEQFF. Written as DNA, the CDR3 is TGTGCCAGCAGTTACGCCCGGAGCAATCCCTATGAGCAGTTCTTC.

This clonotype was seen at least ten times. CDR3 region: CSARGTGGATGELFF. Written as DNA, the CDR3 is TGCAGTGCTAGAGGGACAGGGGGCGCGACCGGGGAGCTGTTTTTT. The genes are TRBV20-1 and TRBJ2-2; the match to TRBD1 covers 11 bases. V lost 1 base to trimming and J lost 5 bases; unmatched junction nucleotides: 3. Germline V gene data show CDR1 as DFQATT and CDR2 as SNEGSKA (reference sequence). The CDR3 has 15 amino acids.

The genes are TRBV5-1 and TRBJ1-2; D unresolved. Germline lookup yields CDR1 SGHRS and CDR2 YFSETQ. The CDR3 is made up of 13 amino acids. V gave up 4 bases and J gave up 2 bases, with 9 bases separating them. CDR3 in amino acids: CASSREGNYGYTF. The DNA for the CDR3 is TGCGCCAGCAGCAGGGAAGGGAACTATGGCTACACCTTC.

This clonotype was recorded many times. CDR3 protein: CASSLRQGDSPEAFF. CDR3 bases: TGTGCCAGCAGTTTAAGACAGGGGGATAGCCCTGAAGCTTTCTTT. The chain has TRBV12-3 or TRBV12-4 and TRBJ1-1; 9 bases agree with TRBD1. V lost 2 bases to trimming and J lost 6 bases; unmatched junction nucleotides: 7. There are 15 residues in the CDR3.

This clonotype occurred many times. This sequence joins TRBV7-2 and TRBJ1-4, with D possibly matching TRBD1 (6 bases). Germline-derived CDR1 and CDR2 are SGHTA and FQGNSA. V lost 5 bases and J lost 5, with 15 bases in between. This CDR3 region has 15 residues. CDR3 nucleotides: TGTGCCAGCAGCCGCGGTGGACAGAAAAATGAAAAACTGTTTTTT. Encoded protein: CASSRGGQKNEKLFF.

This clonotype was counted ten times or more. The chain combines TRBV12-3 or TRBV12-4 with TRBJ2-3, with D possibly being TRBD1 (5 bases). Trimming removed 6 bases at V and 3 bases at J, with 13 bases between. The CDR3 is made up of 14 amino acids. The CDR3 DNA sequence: TGTGCCAGCAGCCCCGACAGTGTAACAGATACGCAGTATTTT. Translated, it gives CASSPDSVTDTQYF.

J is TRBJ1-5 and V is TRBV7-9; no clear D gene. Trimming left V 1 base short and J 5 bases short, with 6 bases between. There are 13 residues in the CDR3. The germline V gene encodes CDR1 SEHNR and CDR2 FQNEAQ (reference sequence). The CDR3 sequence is CASSLVPDQPQHF. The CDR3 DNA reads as TGTGCCAGCAGCTTAGTCCCAGATCAGCCCCAGCATTTT.

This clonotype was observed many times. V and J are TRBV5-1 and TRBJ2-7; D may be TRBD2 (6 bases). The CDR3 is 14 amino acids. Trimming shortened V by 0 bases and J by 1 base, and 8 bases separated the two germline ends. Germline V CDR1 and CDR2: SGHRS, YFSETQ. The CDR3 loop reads CASSLAAGSYEQYF. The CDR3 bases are TGCGCCAGCAGCTTGGCGGCGGGGTCCTACGAGCAGTACTTC.